What follows are 12 T cell receptor beta chains derived from one specimen sequenced in a study of human thymus T cells. Resections from corrective heart surgery supplied the thymus tissue. TCRdb's table, derived via immunoSEQ multiplex PCR, lists solely in-frame clones and lacks some. The table records some 130,000 clones, around 95% of them present only once. Material for sequencing was thymus tissue. The receptors stem from a boy younger than two with a congenital heart defect but otherwise immunologically healthy.

The chain joins TRBV5-1 to TRBJ1-2; no reliable D call. Trimming removed 3 bases at V and 6 bases at J, with 18 bases between. The CDR3 contains 15 residues. Per the germline V gene, CDR1 is SGHRS and CDR2 is YFSETQ. For the CDR3, the DNA is TGCGCCAGCAGCTCCTCCCGGTCAGCAGAGGATGGCTACACCTTC. It yields the protein CASSSSRSAEDGYTF.

The chain couples TRBV28 to TRBJ1-6; D not certain. The V and J ends lost 5 bases and 7 bases respectively, with 6 bases between them. Germline V CDR1 and CDR2: MDHEN, SYDVKM. The CDR3 consists of 12 residues. CDR3 in DNA: TGTGCCAGCAGTGCGACCAATTCACCCCTCCACTTT. This gives the protein CASSATNSPLHF.

The CDR3 DNA reads TGTGCCAGCAGCTTGGGGCCCTGGGGGGAGTTTGGGTACGAGCAGTACTTC. Its translation: CASSLGPWGEFGYEQYF. The gene calls are TRBV5-8 and TRBJ2-7; D might be TRBD2 (6 bases). V dropped 0 bases and J dropped 4 bases, with 20 bases sitting between them. CDR1 and CDR2 (germline): SGHTS, YDEGEE. The CDR3 totals 17 residues.

The CDR3 coding sequence is TGTGCCAGCAGCGCCGCCGGGGCCTACGAGCAGTACTTC. This translates into CASSAAGAYEQYF. The rearrangement joins TRBV9 to TRBJ2-7; weak D call: TRBD2 (5 bases). Trimming removed 3 bases at V and 2 bases at J, with 9 bases between. This CDR3 contains 13 residues. In germline, CDR1 is SGDLS, CDR2 YYNGEE.

The gene calls are TRBV2 and TRBJ2-1, with 8 bases matching TRBD1. Trimming took 8 bases from V and 7 from J; bases not matched to a gene: 7. The CDR3 loop spans 13 amino acids. Germline assignment: CDR1 SNHLY and CDR2 FYNNEI. The CDR3 coding sequence is TGTGCCAGCGGGGCAGGGGGCAGGAATGAGCAGTTCTTC. Amino acid sequence: CASGAGGRNEQFF.

This chain uses TRBV15 with TRBJ1-2; TRBD1 aligns across 9 bases. CDR1 is LNHNV, CDR2 YYDKDF, per germline (reference sequence). This CDR3 has 17 amino acids. V shed 1 base, J shed 2 bases, and the junction held 8 bases outside the gene matches. The CDR3 DNA sequence: TGTGCCACCAGCAGAGGGACAGGGGATTGGAGAAACTATGGCTACACCTTC. Protein sequence: CATSRGTGDWRNYGYTF.

The chain recombines TRBV7-6 with TRBJ2-5, with 10 bases fitting TRBD2. Trimming removed 5 bases from V and 4 bases from J; junction bases left unmatched: 13. Germline V gene sequence: CDR1 SGHVS, CDR2 FNYEAQ. This CDR3 is built from 17 residues. The CDR3 DNA sequence: TGTGCCAGCAGCCCATCGCTCCCTAGCGGGGGAATAGAGACCCAGTACTTC. Its protein product is CASSPSLPSGGIETQYF.

V gene TRBV30 combines with J gene TRBJ2-5; a weak D match, TRBD2 (6 bases). The CDR3 contains 18 residues. V lost 4 bases and J lost 2, with 26 bases in between. The germline gives CDR1 GTSNPN, CDR2 SVGIG (reference sequence). The CDR3, as DNA: TGTGCCTGGAACGGTCTGGCTAGTACAGGAGGGGTGCAAGAGACCCAGTACTTC. It yields the protein CAWNGLASTGGVQETQYF.

The chain combines TRBV6-1 with TRBJ2-5, with D possibly TRBD2 on 5 matching bases. The CDR3 is made up of 16 amino acids. Germline CDR1 and CDR2: MNHNS and SASEGT. V was shortened by 0 bases and J by 5 bases, with 16 bases between the two germline ends. DNA for the CDR3: TGTGCCAGCAGTGAAGCATCCACCTCCCGAGGGGAGACCCAGTACTTC. It codes for CASSEASTSRGETQYF.

As to this clone: Other DNA sequences in this sample translate to the same CDR3. The chain joins TRBV9 to TRBJ2-3; D remains ambiguous. The CDR3 is 13 amino acids. V was clipped by 2 bases and J by 1 base, with 5 bases between them. In germline, CDR1 is SGDLS, CDR2 YYNGEE. The CDR3 protein is CASSVGGTDTQYF. Written as DNA, the CDR3 is TGTGCCAGCAGCGTTGGTGGCACAGATACGCAGTATTTT.

The chain couples TRBV6-4 to TRBJ1-4, with 9 bases fitting TRBD1. V trimming: 4 bases; J trimming: 8 bases; junction bases outside the gene matches: 8. Looked up from germline, CDR1 is MRHNA and CDR2 is SNTAGT. The CDR3 has 15 amino acids. In DNA form, the CDR3 reads TGTGCCAGCAGTGGCCGGGACAGGGTTGACGAAAAACTGTTTTTT. Translating it yields CASSGRDRVDEKLFF.

The rearrangement joins TRBV19 to TRBJ1-1; no clear D gene. The V end lost 5 bases, the J end lost 1 base, and 8 bases lay between the germline ends. There are 13 residues in the CDR3. Germline V lookup: CDR1 LNHDA, CDR2 SQIVND (reference sequence). The CDR3: CASSQAGNTEAFF. The CDR3 DNA is TGTGCCAGTAGTCAGGCGGGGAACACTGAAGCTTTCTTT.